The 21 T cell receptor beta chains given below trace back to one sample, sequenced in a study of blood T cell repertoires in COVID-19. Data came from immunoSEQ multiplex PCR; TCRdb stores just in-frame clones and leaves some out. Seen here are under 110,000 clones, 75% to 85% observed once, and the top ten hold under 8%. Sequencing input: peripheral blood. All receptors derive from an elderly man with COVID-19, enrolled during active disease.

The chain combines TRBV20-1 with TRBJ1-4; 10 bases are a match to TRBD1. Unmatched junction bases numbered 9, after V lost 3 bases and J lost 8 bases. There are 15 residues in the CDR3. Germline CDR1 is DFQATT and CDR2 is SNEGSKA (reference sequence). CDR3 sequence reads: CSASHVGQGTEKLFF. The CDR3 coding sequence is TGCAGTGCTAGTCATGTGGGACAGGGGACCGAAAAACTGTTTTTT.

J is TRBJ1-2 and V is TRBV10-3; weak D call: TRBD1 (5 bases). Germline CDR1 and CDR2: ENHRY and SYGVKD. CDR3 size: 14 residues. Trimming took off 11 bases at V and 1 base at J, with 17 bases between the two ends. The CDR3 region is CAARREGRNYGYTF. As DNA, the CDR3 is TGTGCCGCTCGAAGGGAGGGACGTAACTATGGCTACACCTTC.

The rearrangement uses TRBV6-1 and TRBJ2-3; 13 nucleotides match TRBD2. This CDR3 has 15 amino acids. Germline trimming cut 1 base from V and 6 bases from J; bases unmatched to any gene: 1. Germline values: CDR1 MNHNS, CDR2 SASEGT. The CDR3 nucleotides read TGTGCCAGCAGTGAAGTGGGACTAGCGGGGGATACGCAGTATTTT. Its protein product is CASSEVGLAGDTQYF.

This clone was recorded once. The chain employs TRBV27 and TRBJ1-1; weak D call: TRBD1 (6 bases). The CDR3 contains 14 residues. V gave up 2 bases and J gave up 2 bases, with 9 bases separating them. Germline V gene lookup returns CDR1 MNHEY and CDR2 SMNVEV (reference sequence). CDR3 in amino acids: CASSLNRVNTEAFF. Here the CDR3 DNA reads TGTGCCAGCAGTTTAAACAGGGTAAACACTGAAGCTTTCTTT.

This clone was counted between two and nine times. As DNA, the CDR3 is TGTGCCAGCAGTTACGCGAATGAGCAGTTCTTC. This codes for CASSYANEQFF. The chain couples TRBV6-6 to TRBJ2-1; D is undetermined. Between the trimmed V and J ends, which lost 2 bases and 7 bases, there was a span of 3 bases. The CDR3 sequence is 11 residues long. Germline CDR1 and CDR2: MNHNY and SVGAGI (reference sequence).

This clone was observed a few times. This CDR3 reads CASTTTGGSPESPLHF. In nucleotides, the CDR3 is TGTGCCAGCACCACAACGGGGGGAAGTCCAGAATCACCCCTCCACTTT. V gene TRBV28 combines with J gene TRBJ1-6; possibly TRBD1 for D (5 bases). The germline gives CDR1 MDHEN, CDR2 SYDVKM. Trimming shortened V by 7 bases and J by 10 bases, and 23 bases separated the two germline ends. This CDR3 comprises 16 residues.

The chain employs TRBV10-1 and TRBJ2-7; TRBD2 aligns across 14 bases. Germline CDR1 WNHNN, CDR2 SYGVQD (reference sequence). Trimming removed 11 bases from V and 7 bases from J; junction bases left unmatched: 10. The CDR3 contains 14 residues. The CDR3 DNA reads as TGCGCCGGGACCCGGGGGACTAGCGGGAGTGAGCAGTACTTC. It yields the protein CAGTRGTSGSEQYF.

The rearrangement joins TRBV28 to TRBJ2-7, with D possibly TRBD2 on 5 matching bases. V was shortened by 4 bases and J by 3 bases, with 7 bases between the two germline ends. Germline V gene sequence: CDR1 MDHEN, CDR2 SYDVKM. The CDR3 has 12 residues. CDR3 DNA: TGTGCCAGCAGTTGGGAGCTCTACGAGCAGTACTTC. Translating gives CASSWELYEQYF.

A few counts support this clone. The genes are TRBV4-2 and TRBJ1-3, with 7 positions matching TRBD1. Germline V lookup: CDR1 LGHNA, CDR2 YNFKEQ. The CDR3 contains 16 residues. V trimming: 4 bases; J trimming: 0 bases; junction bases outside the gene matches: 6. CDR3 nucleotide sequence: TGTGCCAGCAGCCTCCAGGGGGGAGGCTCTGGAAACACCATATATTTT. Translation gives CASSLQGGGSGNTIYF.

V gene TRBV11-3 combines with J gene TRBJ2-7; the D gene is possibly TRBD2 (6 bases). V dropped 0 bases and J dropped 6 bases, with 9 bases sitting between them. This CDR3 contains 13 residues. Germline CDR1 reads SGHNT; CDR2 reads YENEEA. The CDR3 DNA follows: TGTGCCAGCAGCTTAGAGCGGGAAACCGAGCAGTACTTC. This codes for CASSLERETEQYF.

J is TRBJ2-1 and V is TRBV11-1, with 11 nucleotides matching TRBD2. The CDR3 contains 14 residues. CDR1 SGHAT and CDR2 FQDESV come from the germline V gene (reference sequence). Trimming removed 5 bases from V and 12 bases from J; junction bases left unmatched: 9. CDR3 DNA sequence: TGTGCCAGCAGCCCCGGGCTAGCGGGAGGCTTGCAGTTCTTC. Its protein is CASSPGLAGGLQFF. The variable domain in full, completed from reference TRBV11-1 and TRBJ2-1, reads EAEVAQSPRYKITEKSQAVAFWCDPISGHATLYWYRQILGQGPELLVQFQDESVVDDSQLPKDRFSAERLKGVDSTLKIQPAELGDSAMYLCASSPGLAGGLQFFGPGTRLTVL.

The CDR3 region is CASSPVQEASYEQYF. The CDR3 nucleotides read TGTGCCAGCTCACCGGTCCAGGAGGCCTCCTACGAGCAGTACTTC. V gene TRBV18 combines with J gene TRBJ2-7, with D possibly matching TRBD2 (5 bases). Germline V CDR1 and CDR2: KGHSH, LQKENI. CDR3 size: 15 residues. V lost 3 bases and J lost 0, with 12 bases in between.

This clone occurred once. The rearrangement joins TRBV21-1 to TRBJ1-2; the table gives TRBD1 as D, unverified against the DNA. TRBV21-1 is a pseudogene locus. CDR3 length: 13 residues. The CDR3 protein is CASIKEGAYGYTF. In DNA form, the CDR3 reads TGTGCCAGCATTAAGGAGGGGGCCTATGGCTACACCTTC.

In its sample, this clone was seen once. The CDR3 bases are TGTGCCAGCAGTTCGGGACTTGCTAGGGAGACCCAGTACTTC. It codes for CASSSGLARETQYF. J is TRBJ2-5 and V is TRBV28; possible D gene TRBD2, 6 bases. CDR1 is MDHEN and CDR2 is SYDVKM in the germline V gene. This CDR3 comprises 14 residues. Trimming removed 4 bases from V and 5 bases from J, with 14 bases in between.

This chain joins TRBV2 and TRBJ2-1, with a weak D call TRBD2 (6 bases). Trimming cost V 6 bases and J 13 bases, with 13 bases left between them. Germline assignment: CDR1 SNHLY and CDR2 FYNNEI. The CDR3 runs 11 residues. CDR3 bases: TGTGCCAGCAGGTACGGGACTCTTCAGTTCTTC. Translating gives CASRYGTLQFF.

The CDR3 region has the DNA TGTGCCACCTCTAGGGAGACGAACACCGGGGAGCTGTTTTTT. This encodes CATSRETNTGELFF. The rearrangement links TRBV24-1 to TRBJ2-2; possibly TRBD2 for D (5 bases). V shed 9 bases and J shed 0 bases, with 10 bases lying between them. Germline V gene data show CDR1 as KGHDR and CDR2 as SFDVKD. CDR3 size: 14 residues.

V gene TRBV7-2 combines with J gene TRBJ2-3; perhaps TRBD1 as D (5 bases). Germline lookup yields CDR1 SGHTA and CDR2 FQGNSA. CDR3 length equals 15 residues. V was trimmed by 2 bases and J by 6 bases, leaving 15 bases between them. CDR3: CASSLILLGADTQYF. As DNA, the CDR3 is TGTGCCAGCAGCTTAATCCTTCTAGGGGCGGATACGCAGTATTTT. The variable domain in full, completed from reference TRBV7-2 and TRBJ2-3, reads GAGVSQSPSNKVTEKGKDVELRCDPISGHTALYWYRQSLGQGLEFLIYFQGNSAPDKSGLPSDRFSAERTGGSVSTLTIQRTQQEDSAVYLCASSLILLGADTQYFGPGTRLTVL.

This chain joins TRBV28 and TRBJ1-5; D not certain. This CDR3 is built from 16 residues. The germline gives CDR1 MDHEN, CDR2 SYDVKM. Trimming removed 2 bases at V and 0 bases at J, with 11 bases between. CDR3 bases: TGTGCCAGCAGTTTACCGGGGATTTATAGCAATCAGCCCCAGCATTTT. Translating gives CASSLPGIYSNQPQHF.

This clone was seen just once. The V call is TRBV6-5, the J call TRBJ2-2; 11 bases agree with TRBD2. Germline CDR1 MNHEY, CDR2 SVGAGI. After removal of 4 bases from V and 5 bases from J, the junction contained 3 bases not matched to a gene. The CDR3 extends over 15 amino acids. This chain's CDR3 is CASSLRLAGTGELFF. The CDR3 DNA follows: TGTGCCAGCAGTTTAAGACTAGCGGGAACCGGGGAGCTGTTTTTT.

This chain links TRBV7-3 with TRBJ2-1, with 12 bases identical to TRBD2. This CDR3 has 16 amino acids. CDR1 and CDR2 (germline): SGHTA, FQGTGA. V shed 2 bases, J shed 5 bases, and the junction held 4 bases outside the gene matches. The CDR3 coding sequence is TGTGCCAGCAGCTTATGGCTAGCGGGAGGGCACAATGAGCAGTTCTTC. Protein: CASSLWLAGGHNEQFF.

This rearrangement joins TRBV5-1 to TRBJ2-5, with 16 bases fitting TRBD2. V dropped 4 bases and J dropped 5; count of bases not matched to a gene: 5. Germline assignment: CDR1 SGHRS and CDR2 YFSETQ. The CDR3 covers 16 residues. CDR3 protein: CASSGGTSGRAETQYF. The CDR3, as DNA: TGCGCCAGCAGCGGGGGGACTAGCGGGAGGGCGGAGACCCAGTACTTC.